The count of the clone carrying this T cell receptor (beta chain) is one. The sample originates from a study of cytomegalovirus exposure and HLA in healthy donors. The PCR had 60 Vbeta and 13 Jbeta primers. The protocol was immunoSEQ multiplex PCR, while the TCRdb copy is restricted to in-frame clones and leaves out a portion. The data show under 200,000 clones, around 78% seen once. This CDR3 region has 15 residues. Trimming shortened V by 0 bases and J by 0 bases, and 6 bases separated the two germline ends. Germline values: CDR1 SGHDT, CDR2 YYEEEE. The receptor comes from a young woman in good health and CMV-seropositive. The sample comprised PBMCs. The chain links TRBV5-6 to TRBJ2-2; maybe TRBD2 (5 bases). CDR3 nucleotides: TGTGCCAGCAGCTTGGGGGGAGCGAACACCGGGGAGCTGTTTTTT. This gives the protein CASSLGGANTGELFF.